Presented here are 4 T cell receptor beta chains from one specimen sequenced in a study of OX40 agonist ivuxolimab in advanced cancers. Clones were read by immunoSEQ multiplex PCR, and TCRdb kept only the in-frame ones, dropping some. The sample records about 77,000 clones, 80% to 90% being singletons. The material sequenced was CD4+ or CD8+ T cells sorted from blood, taken in a trial of the OX40 agonist ivuxolimab. Receptors were obtained from an adult with an advanced solid tumor such as melanoma, head and neck, liver or kidney cancer.

The rearrangement joins TRBV12-5 to TRBJ1-3, with 8 bases lining up with TRBD1. V shed 6 bases, J shed 4 bases, and the junction held 5 bases outside the gene matches. Germline V gives CDR1 LGHNT, CDR2 FRNRAP. The CDR3 extends over 14 amino acids. The DNA of the CDR3 is TGTGCTAGTGGCCCCCAGGGGGCCGGAAACACCATATATTTT. This gives the protein CASGPQGAGNTIYF.

The V gene is TRBV19, the J gene TRBJ1-2, with TRBD1 identical over 7 bases. CDR3 size: 14 residues. J gave up 3 bases and V 4 bases, and 5 bases lay outside the gene matches. The germline V gene has CDR1 LNHDA and CDR2 SQIVND (reference sequence). The CDR3 bases are TGTGCCAGTAGTACGATTACAGGGGACTATGGCTACACCTTC. This gives the protein CASSTITGDYGYTF.

The CDR3 is CASSAASQETQYF. DNA for the CDR3: TGCGCCAGCAGTGCGGCTAGCCAGGAGACCCAGTACTTC. This rearrangement joins TRBV10-2 to TRBJ2-5, with D possibly TRBD2 on 5 matching bases. This CDR3 is built from 13 residues. The ends were cut back, 4 bases at V and 5 bases at J, with 11 bases in the middle. Germline V gene lookup returns CDR1 WSHSY and CDR2 SAAADI.

Only a few counts were recorded for this clone. V usage is TRBV9 and J usage is TRBJ1-6; TRBD1 might be the D (5 bases). Germline V gives CDR1 SGDLS, CDR2 YYNGEE. The length of the CDR3 is 15 residues. Trimming left V 3 bases short and J 10 bases short, with 17 bases between. CDR3 DNA: TGTGCCAGCAGCGCGGAACCAGGGAGGGGATCACCCCTCCACTTT. Translation gives CASSAEPGRGSPLHF.